This T cell receptor (beta chain) was identified during a study of CD8+ T cells in alopecia areata. V lost 7 bases, J lost 1 base, and 8 bases lay in between. The CDR3 is 12 residues long. CDR1 MRHNA and CDR2 SNTAGT come from the germline V gene. RNA was isolated and reverse transcribed to cDNA, the sequencing template. Generated by immunoSEQ multiplex PCR, the TCRdb table keeps only in-frame clones and is missing some. This sample has roughly 180,000 clones; about 47% occur once, and the top ten carry around 10%. Documented treatment: oral pan-JAK inhibitor, 5-10 mg twice daily. The source was CD8+ T cells sorted from blood, collected at week 52, from a patient treated with tofacitinib. The chain carries TRBV6-4 and TRBJ2-7, with no clear D. The sequence derives from a human donor with alopecia areata. CDR3 sequence reads: CASKIRSYEQYF. In DNA, the CDR3 is TGTGCCAGCAAGATTAGATCCTACGAGCAGTACTTC.